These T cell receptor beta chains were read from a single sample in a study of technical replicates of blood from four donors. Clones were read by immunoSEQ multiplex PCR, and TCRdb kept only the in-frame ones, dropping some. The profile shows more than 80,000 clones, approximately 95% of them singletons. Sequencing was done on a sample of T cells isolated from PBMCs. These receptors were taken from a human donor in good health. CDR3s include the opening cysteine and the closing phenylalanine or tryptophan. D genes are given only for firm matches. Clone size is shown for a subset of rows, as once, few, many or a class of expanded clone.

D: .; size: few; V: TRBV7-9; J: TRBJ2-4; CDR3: CASSLLGQVQYF; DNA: TGTGCCAGCAGCTTACTGGGCCAGGTTCAGTACTTC
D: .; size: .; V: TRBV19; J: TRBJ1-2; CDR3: CASSIRDTGYTF; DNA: TGTGCCAGTAGTATAAGAGATACTGGCTACACCTTC
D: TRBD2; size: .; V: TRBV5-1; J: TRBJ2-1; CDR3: CASSVEREEQFF; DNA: TGCGCCAGCAGCGTTGAGCGGGAAGAGCAGTTCTTC
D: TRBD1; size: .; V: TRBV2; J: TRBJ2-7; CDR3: CASSESGQGIHEQYF; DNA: TGTGCCAGCAGTGAATCGGGACAGGGGATTCACGAGCAGTACTTC
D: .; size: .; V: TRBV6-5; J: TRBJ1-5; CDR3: CASSEGGKDQPQHF; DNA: TGTGCCAGCAGTGAAGGAGGGAAGGATCAGCCCCAGCATTTT
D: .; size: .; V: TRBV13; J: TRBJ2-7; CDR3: CASSSSTLNFYEQYF; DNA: TGTGCCAGCAGCTCCTCCACTTTAAACTTCTACGAGCAGTACTTC
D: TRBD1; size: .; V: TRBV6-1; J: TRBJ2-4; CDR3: CASSGTGGQNIQYF; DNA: TGTGCCAGCAGTGGGACAGGGGGCCAAAACATTCAGTACTTC
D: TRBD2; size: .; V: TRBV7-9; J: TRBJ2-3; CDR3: CASSEGLAGVTDTQYF; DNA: TGTGCCAGCAGCGAGGGACTAGCGGGGGTTACAGATACGCAGTATTTT
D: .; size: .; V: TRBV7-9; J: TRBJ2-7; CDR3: CASSLEESRPSYEQYF; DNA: TGTGCCAGCAGCTTAGAAGAGTCCAGGCCCTCCTACGAGCAGTACTTC
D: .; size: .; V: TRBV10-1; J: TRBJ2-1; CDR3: CASSEYWTARGYNEQFF; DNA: TGCGCCAGCAGTGAGTACTGGACAGCCAGGGGCTACAATGAGCAGTTCTTC
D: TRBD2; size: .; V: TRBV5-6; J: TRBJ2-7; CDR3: CASSWGGPTYEQYF; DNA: TGTGCCAGCAGCTGGGGGGGACCGACCTACGAGCAGTACTTC
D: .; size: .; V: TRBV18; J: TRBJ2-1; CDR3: CASSRSQGEQFF; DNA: TGTGCCAGCTCACGCTCCCAGGGGGAGCAGTTCTTC
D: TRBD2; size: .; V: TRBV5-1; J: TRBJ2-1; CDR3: CASSLPSGTHNEQFF; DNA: TGCGCCAGCAGCTTGCCTAGCGGGACCCACAATGAGCAGTTCTTC
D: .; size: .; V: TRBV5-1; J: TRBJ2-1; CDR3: CASSPRQAGAMYNEQFF; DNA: TGCGCCAGCAGCCCCCGACAGGCGGGAGCTATGTACAATGAGCAGTTCTTC
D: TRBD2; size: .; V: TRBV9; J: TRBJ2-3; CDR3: CASSVVKVLAGVADTQYF; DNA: TGTGCCAGCAGCGTAGTAAAGGTCCTAGCGGGGGTCGCAGATACGCAGTATTTT
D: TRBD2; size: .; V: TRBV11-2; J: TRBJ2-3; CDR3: CATRGVTDTQYF; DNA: TGTGCCACTCGGGGGGTGACAGATACGCAGTATTTT
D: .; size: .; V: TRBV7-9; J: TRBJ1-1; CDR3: CASSLTGGKTEAFF; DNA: TGTGCCAGCAGCTTAACGGGGGGTAAGACTGAAGCTTTCTTT
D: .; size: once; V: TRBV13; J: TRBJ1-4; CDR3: CASSRRLSNEKLFF; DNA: TGTGCCAGCAGTCGGCGACTATCTAATGAAAAACTGTTTTTT
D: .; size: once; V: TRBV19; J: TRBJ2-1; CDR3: CASSIEGVHNEQFF; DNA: TGTGCCAGTAGTATAGAAGGGGTTCACAATGAGCAGTTCTTC
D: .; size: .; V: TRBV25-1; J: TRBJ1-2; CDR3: CASSEKGNYGYTF; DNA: TGTGCCAGCAGTGAAAAGGGGAACTATGGCTACACCTTC
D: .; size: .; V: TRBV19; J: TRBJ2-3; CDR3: CASRPRRGFGQYF; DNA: TGTGCCAGTAGGCCTAGGAGGGGTTTTGGGCAGTATTTT
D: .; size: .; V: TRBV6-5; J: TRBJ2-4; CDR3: CASSSQASNIQYF; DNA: TGTGCCAGCAGTTCACAGGCCTCAAACATTCAGTACTTC
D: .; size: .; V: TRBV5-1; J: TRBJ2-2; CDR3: CASSFTGAGELFF; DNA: TGCGCCAGCAGCTTTACCGGGGCCGGGGAGCTGTTTTTT
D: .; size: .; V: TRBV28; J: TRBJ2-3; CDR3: CASSLAVDTQYF; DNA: TGTGCCAGCAGTTTGGCGGTAGATACGCAGTATTTT
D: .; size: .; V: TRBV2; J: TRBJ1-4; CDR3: CASRWRGGATNEKLFF; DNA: TGTGCCAGCAGGTGGAGGGGGGGGGCAACTAATGAAAAACTGTTTTTT
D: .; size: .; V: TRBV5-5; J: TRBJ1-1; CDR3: CASSFRQNLNTEAFF; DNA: TGTGCCAGCAGTTTTCGACAGAATCTGAACACTGAAGCTTTCTTT
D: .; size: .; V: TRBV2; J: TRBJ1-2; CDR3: CASSSLEGANYGYTF; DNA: TGTGCCAGCAGTTCTTTGGAAGGAGCTAACTATGGCTACACCTTC
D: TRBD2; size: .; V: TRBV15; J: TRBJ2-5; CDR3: CATSRDEASGSLGETQYF; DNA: TGTGCCACCAGCAGAGATGAGGCTAGCGGGTCGCTCGGAGAGACCCAGTACTTC
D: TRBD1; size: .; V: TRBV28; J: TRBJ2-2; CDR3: CASRTGTPTGELFF; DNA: TGTGCCAGTAGGACAGGGACACCCACCGGGGAGCTGTTTTTT
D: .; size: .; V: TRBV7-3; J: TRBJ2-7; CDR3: CASSLQGSDEQYF; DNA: TGTGCCAGCAGCTTACAGGGTTCGGACGAGCAGTACTTC
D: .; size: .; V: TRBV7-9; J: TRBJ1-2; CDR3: CASSTVLGRVRDGYTF; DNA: TGTGCCAGCAGCACCGTTCTGGGCAGGGTTCGTGATGGCTACACCTTC
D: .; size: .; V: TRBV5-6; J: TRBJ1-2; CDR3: CASSLGGPYYGYTF; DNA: TGTGCCAGCAGCTTGGGCGGGCCCTACTATGGCTACACCTTC
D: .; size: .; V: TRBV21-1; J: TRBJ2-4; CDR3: CASSKYGYQYSKNIQYF; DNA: TGTGCCAGCAGCAAATATGGATACCAATACAGCAAAAACATTCAGTACTTC
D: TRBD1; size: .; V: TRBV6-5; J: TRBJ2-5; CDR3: CASRGQGAPGFTQYF; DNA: TGTGCCAGCAGAGGACAGGGGGCCCCGGGGTTTACCCAGTACTTC
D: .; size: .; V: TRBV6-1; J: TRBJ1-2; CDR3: CASTWTPYGYTF; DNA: TGTGCCAGCACTTGGACACCATATGGCTACACCTTC
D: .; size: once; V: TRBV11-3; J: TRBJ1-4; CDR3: CASSLRAATNEKLFF; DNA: TGTGCCAGCAGCCTCAGGGCCGCAACTAATGAAAAACTGTTTTTT
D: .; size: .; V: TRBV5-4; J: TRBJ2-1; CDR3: CASSLVPGNEQFF; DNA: TGTGCCAGCAGCTTGGTCCCAGGCAATGAGCAGTTCTTC